This T cell receptor beta chain was sequenced in a study of blood T cell repertoires in COVID-19. Profiling relied on immunoSEQ multiplex PCR, and the TCRdb table lists in-frame clones only, not all of them. In the table there are around 450,000 clones, 87% of which are singletons. CDR1 KGHSH and CDR2 LQKENI come from the germline V gene. This CDR3 spans 15 amino acids. V was clipped by 6 bases and J by 7 bases; unmatched bases: 7. The receptor was derived from a woman aged 18-30 years who had recovered from COVID-19. This chain links TRBV18 with TRBJ1-6, with 9 bases matching TRBD1. Source material: PBMCs or T cells enriched from blood (not recorded which). In nucleotides, the CDR3 is TGTGCCAGCTCCATGGGGACAGGGACCAATTCACCCCTCCACTTT. It yields the protein CASSMGTGTNSPLHF. Drawing the rest from reference TRBV18 and TRBJ1-6, the complete variable domain is NAGVMQNPRHLVRRRGQEARLRCSPMKGHSHVYWYRQLPEEGLKFMVYLQKENIIDESGMPKERFSAEFPKEGPSILRIQQVVRGDSAAYFCASSMGTGTNSPLHFGNGTRLTVT.